This entry concerns a single TCR beta chain. Germline V gives CDR1 SQVTM, CDR2 ANQGSEA. CDR3 length: 14 residues. V lost 5 bases and J lost 4, with 17 bases in between. Sorted out of PBMCs were CD4+ T cells and CD8+ T cells. RNA extraction and reverse transcription yielded cDNA as sequencing template. Sequencing was performed with immunoSEQ multiplex PCR; in TCRdb, only in-frame clones are kept and a portion is missing. The data contain 150,000 to 190,000 clones, approximately 53% of them singletons. The data are from a study of CD8+ T cells in alopecia areata. Sequencing was performed on CD8+ T cells sorted from blood, taken at week 0. The origin of this receptor is a human donor with alopecia areata. The chain carries TRBV29-1 and TRBJ1-1; possibly TRBD1 for D (5 bases). The DNA for the CDR3 is TGCAGCGTTACAGAAACAGGATCGGGCACTGAAGCTTTCTTT. Amino acids: CSVTETGSGTEAFF.